The 22 T cell receptor beta chains given below trace back to one sample, sequenced in a study of blood T cells in healthy people across ages. A J-beta primer mix and a sample-barcoded 5' primer were used in a second PCR of about 6 to 12 cycles. TCRdb redid the calling of the 5' RACE reads with MiXCR, one entry per CDR3 protein. Among around 1,800,000 distinct CDR3 sequences listed, 30% to 40% were seen once. Sequencing used blood. Every receptor here comes from a human donor in good health.

This clonotype has more than one count but fewer than ten. V is TRBV7-9 and J is TRBJ1-6; TRBD1 aligns across 7 bases. J gave up 12 bases and V 5 bases, and 16 bases lay outside the gene matches. CDR3 size: 16 residues. Germline CDR1 SEHNR, CDR2 FQNEAQ (reference sequence). CDR3 residues: CASSPGTAVTFLPLHF. The CDR3 coding sequence is TGTGCCAGCAGCCCCGGGACAGCGGTCACATTCTTACCCCTCCACTTT. Full variable domain (rest looked up from reference TRBV7-9 and TRBJ1-6): DTGVSQNPRHKITKRGQNVTFRCDPISEHNRLYWYRQTLGQGPEFLTYFQNEAQLEKSRLLSDRFSAERPKGSFSTLEIQRTEQGDSAMYLCASSPGTAVTFLPLHFGNGTRLTVT.

This clonotype showed up just a few times. V and J are TRBV29-1 and TRBJ1-1; D is possibly TRBD1 (6 bases). CDR1 and CDR2 (germline): SQVTM, ANQGSEA. V was clipped by 3 bases and J by 11 bases, with 16 bases between them. The CDR3 is 12 amino acids. DNA for the CDR3: TGCAGCGTTGAGGTGGGGGGGCTGTGGGCTTTCTTT. Protein product: CSVEVGGLWAFF.

As regards this clonotype: Compared with germline, one end of the junction differs, possibly owing to a read error. The CDR3 bases are TGTGCCAGCAGTTCCGGGACAGGGCTGGTTGAAAAACGGTTTTTT. Translated: CASSSGTGLVEKRFF. V usage is TRBV6-6 and J usage is TRBJ1-4; 9 nucleotides match TRBD1. Per the germline V gene, CDR1 is MNHNY and CDR2 is SVGAGI (reference sequence). The CDR3 totals 15 residues.

V usage is TRBV4-3 and J usage is TRBJ2-5; possibly TRBD1 or TRBD2 for D (5 bases each). The DNA end lines up better with TRBJ2-7; the J call may be wrong. The CDR3 loop spans 14 amino acids. Germline CDR1 reads LGHNA; CDR2 reads YSLEER. DNA for the CDR3: TGCGCCAGCAGCCAAGGACGGGACCCCTACGAGCAGTACTTC. Its translation: CASSQGRDPYEQYF.

This clonotype was seen ten or more times. The chain carries TRBV6-4 and TRBJ2-3; 12 bases are a match to TRBD2. The germline V gene has CDR1 MRHNA and CDR2 SNTAGT. J was trimmed by 4 bases and V by 4 bases; bases with no gene match: 0. The CDR3 totals 14 residues. This CDR3 reads CASSASGGADTQYF. CDR3 nucleotide sequence: TGTGCCAGCAGTGCTAGCGGGGGGGCAGATACGCAGTATTTT.

This rearrangement joins TRBV10-3 to TRBJ2-4; D perhaps matches TRBD1 (5 bases). Per the germline V gene, CDR1 is ENHRY and CDR2 is SYGVKD. V lost 3 bases and J 13 bases, leaving 13 bases between the germline ends. The CDR3 has 12 amino acids. CDR3 in DNA: TGTGCCATCAGTGACAGGGTTGAAGAGCAGTACTTC. Its protein is CAISDRVEEQYF.

This clonotype was seen only a few times. This chain uses TRBV7-2 with TRBJ2-5; 7 bases fit TRBD2. Germline-derived CDR1 and CDR2 are SGHTA and FQGNSA. The trim removed 1 base at V and 1 base at J, leaving 12 bases unmatched. The CDR3 runs 18 residues. DNA of the CDR3: TGTGCCAGCAGCTTAGAAGGTATCGGGGACTACCTCCAAGAGACCCAGTACTTC. Translating gives CASSLEGIGDYLQETQYF.

There are many counts of this clonotype. This chain joins TRBV29-1 and TRBJ1-2, with TRBD1 as a possible D gene (5 bases). Trimming shortened V by 3 bases and J by 1 base, and 12 bases separated the two germline ends. This CDR3 comprises 14 residues. Per germline, CDR1 SQVTM and CDR2 ANQGSEA. CDR3 region: CSVDAGTGNYGYTF. CDR3 sequence (DNA): TGCAGCGTTGATGCAGGGACGGGTAACTATGGCTACACCTTC.

This clonotype was observed a few times. The genes are TRBV27 and TRBJ2-1; 7 nucleotides match TRBD2. Germline trimming cut 4 bases from V and 9 bases from J; bases unmatched to any gene: 12. This CDR3 spans 15 amino acids. CDR1 and CDR2 from the germline V gene are MNHEY and SMNVEV (reference sequence). This chain's CDR3 is CASSSLAEGRGEQFF. Written as DNA, the CDR3 is TGTGCCAGCAGTTCTCTAGCGGAGGGGCGAGGTGAGCAGTTCTTC.

The gene calls are TRBV28 and TRBJ2-1; D possibly corresponds to TRBD1 (6 bases). The germline CDR1 and CDR2 sequences are MDHEN and SYDVKM. V dropped 6 bases and J dropped 6 bases, with 24 bases sitting between them. The CDR3 loop spans 17 amino acids. CDR3 residues: CASSSPAGRDIPNEQFF. CDR3 nucleotide sequence: TGTGCCAGCAGCTCCCCTGCAGGACGGGACATCCCCAATGAGCAGTTCTTC.

This clonotype was seen a few times. The gene calls are TRBV28 and TRBJ2-1; 15 positions agree with TRBD2. The germline V gene has CDR1 MDHEN and CDR2 SYDVKM. V trimming: 5 bases; J trimming: 10 bases; junction bases outside the gene matches: 9. The CDR3 totals 16 residues. CDR3: CASSLGLAGGPGEQFF. CDR3 nucleotide sequence: TGTGCCAGCAGTCTCGGACTAGCGGGGGGGCCAGGCGAGCAGTTCTTC.

The chain couples TRBV6-2 or TRBV6-3 to TRBJ2-7; the D gene is possibly TRBD1 (6 bases). Trimming cost V 6 bases and J 5 bases, with 14 bases left between them. Germline assignment: CDR1 MNHEY and CDR2 SVGEGT. The CDR3 totals 13 residues. CDR3 nucleotide sequence: TGTGCCAGCAGGGGGGCCCCGGAGGACGAGCAGTACTTC. Its translation: CASRGAPEDEQYF.

The chain combines TRBV4-2 with TRBJ1-1; tentatively, D is TRBD1 (5 bases). V was shortened by 0 bases and J by 6 bases, with 11 bases between the two germline ends. The CDR3 runs 14 residues. CDR1 is LGHNA, CDR2 YNFKEQ, per germline. CDR3 region: CASSQDKGSAEAFF. In nucleotides, the CDR3 is TGTGCCAGCAGCCAAGATAAGGGGTCGGCTGAAGCTTTCTTT.

The V and J genes are TRBV5-1 and TRBJ1-1, with D possibly being TRBD1 (5 bases). Germline V gives CDR1 SGHRS, CDR2 YFSETQ. V gave up 4 bases and J gave up 5 bases, with 12 bases separating them. The CDR3 consists of 13 residues. CDR3 in amino acids: CASSPEWGTEAFF. DNA for the CDR3: TGCGCCAGCAGCCCAGAATGGGGGACTGAAGCTTTCTTT.

The V call is TRBV6-2 or TRBV6-3, the J call TRBJ2-3; a possible D gene is TRBD2 (7 bases). Germline V gene lookup returns CDR1 MNHEY and CDR2 SVGEGT. The CDR3 contains 20 residues. The V and J ends lost 2 bases and 2 bases respectively, with 26 bases between them. The CDR3 DNA reads as TGTGCCAGCAGTTACCCCCTGAGGGGGGGACGGAGTCTCTACACAGATACGCAGTATTTT. Amino acid sequence: CASSYPLRGGRSLYTDTQYF.

This chain links TRBV7-2 with TRBJ2-3; 11 positions match TRBD2. The CDR3 runs 14 residues. J was trimmed by 2 bases and V by 8 bases; bases with no gene match: 3. Germline loops: CDR1 SGHTA, CDR2 FQGNSA. The chain's CDR3 is CASLAGGTTDTQYF. CDR3 DNA: TGTGCCAGCTTAGCGGGGGGGACCACAGATACGCAGTATTTT.

Here the CDR3 DNA reads TGTGCCAGCTCACCAAGGGCAGGGAGGGGGACTGAAGCTTTCTTT. The encoded protein is CASSPRAGRGTEAFF. The chain joins TRBV18 to TRBJ1-1, with D possibly being TRBD1 (6 bases). V lost 2 bases to trimming and J lost 5 bases, with 15 bases between them. CDR3 length: 15 residues. Germline lookup yields CDR1 KGHSH and CDR2 LQKENI. The whole variable domain, remainder taken from reference TRBV18 and TRBJ1-1, is NAGVMQNPRHLVRRRGQEARLRCSPMKGHSHVYWYRQLPEEGLKFMVYLQKENIIDESGMPKERFSAEFPKEGPSILRIQQVVRGDSAAYFCASSPRAGRGTEAFFGQGTRLTVV.

This clonotype came up a few times. A read error may account for a junction end that differs from germline. This rearrangement joins TRBV20-1 to TRBJ2-3; 11 bases map to TRBD2. The CDR3 contains 19 residues. Germline CDR1 reads DFQATT; CDR2 reads SNEGSKA (reference sequence). CDR3 bases: TGCGGTGCTAGAGACTTACTAGCGGGGGACCCAAGGACACCAGATACGCAGTATTTT. This sequence encodes CGARDLLAGDPRTPDTQYF.

The genes are TRBV12-3 or TRBV12-4 and TRBJ2-4; the D is unclear. This CDR3 has 14 residues. V was cut by 1 base and J by 5 bases, with 9 bases left in between. CDR3 in amino acids: CASSLVPNENIQYF. The CDR3 DNA follows: TGTGCCAGCAGTTTAGTTCCCAACGAAAACATTCAGTACTTC.

CDR3 sequence reads: CASSLRWGAEAFF. In DNA, the CDR3 is TGTGCCAGCAGCTTACGTTGGGGCGCTGAAGCTTTCTTT. The rearrangement joins TRBV11-3 to TRBJ1-1; weak D call: TRBD1 (5 bases). Deletions cut 2 bases from V and 6 bases from J, with 10 bases between. The CDR3 contains 13 residues. Germline CDR1 reads SGHNT; CDR2 reads YENEEA.

In this sample, this clonotype turned up once. J is TRBJ1-2 and V is TRBV19; 9 bases are a match to TRBD1. This CDR3 has 15 residues. The junction had 3 bases not matched to a gene; V was cut back by 3 bases and J by 1 base. Germline V gene data show CDR1 as LNHDA and CDR2 as SQIVND (reference sequence). CDR3 protein: CASSITGGYNYGYTF. CDR3 nucleotides: TGTGCCAGTAGTATCACAGGGGGCTATAACTATGGCTACACCTTC.

This clonotype is a singleton in its sample. The chain combines TRBV12-3 or TRBV12-4 with TRBJ2-4, with no clear D. The better agreement between TRBJ2-7 and the DNA end casts doubt on the J call. This CDR3 has 14 residues. In DNA, the CDR3 is TGTGCCAGCAGTTTAGTCTCCGTAGCCTACGAGCAGTACTTC. Translated, it gives CASSLVSVAYEQYF.